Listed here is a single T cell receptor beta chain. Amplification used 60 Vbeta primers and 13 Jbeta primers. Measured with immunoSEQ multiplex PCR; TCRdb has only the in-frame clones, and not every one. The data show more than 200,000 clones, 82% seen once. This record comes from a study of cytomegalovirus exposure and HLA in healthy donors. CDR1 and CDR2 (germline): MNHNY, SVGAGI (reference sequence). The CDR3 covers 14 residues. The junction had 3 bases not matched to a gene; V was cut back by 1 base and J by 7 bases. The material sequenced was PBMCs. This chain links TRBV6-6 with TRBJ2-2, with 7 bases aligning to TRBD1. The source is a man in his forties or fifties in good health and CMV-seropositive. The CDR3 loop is CASSYYRGHGELFF. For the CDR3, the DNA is TGTGCCAGCAGTTACTATAGGGGGCACGGGGAGCTGTTTTTT.